These T cell receptor beta chains were read from a single sample in a study of blood T cell repertoires in COVID-19. Produced via immunoSEQ multiplex PCR; TCRdb's table is partial and in-frame only. Here the sample spans around 140,000 clones, 75% to 90% being singletons. The source material was peripheral blood. The source of these receptors is a man aged 55 to 70 with active or convalescent COVID-19. The conserved cysteine and the conserved F or W are not part of the CDR3 here. Clone size is given for some rows only: seen once, a few or many times, or a class if the clone is expanded.

CDR3 | size | J | V
ASSVQGRGRAWDEQF | - | TRBJ2-1 | TRBV9
ASSFAQNTEAF | - | TRBJ1-1 | TRBV12-3/TRBV12-4
ASSTGVEQPQH | - | TRBJ1-5 | TRBV14
ASSTQTGGTGEAQH | - | TRBJ1-5 | TRBV7-9
ASRTGTGAEQY | few | TRBJ2-7 | TRBV6-6
ASSFLGQEY | - | TRBJ2-7 | TRBV6-5
ASSISLWTSGRMGNEQF | - | TRBJ2-1 | TRBV19
ASRSSRDIGYGYT | - | TRBJ1-2 | TRBV7-9
ASSEGLADTGELF | - | TRBJ2-2 | TRBV7-9
ATSGDGAGLNNEQF | - | TRBJ2-1 | TRBV24-1
ASSYSGTGGLNEQY | - | TRBJ2-7 | TRBV6-5
ASSLSRGESNQPQH | - | TRBJ1-5 | TRBV27
ASSSTRVGRRHVKY | few | TRBJ2-3 | TRBV5-8
ATSGQTTNEKLF | - | TRBJ1-4 | TRBV15
ASSETSGSNNEQF | once | TRBJ2-1 | TRBV18
ASSLVQGKSGANVLT | - | TRBJ2-6 | TRBV5-1
ASSVGAGGYEQY | - | TRBJ2-7 | TRBV9
ASSQDFRQGNTEAF | few | TRBJ1-1 | TRBV4-2
ASGPGGRIRNEQF | - | TRBJ2-1 | TRBV28
ASSPTPGQGSFEQY | few | TRBJ2-7 | TRBV7-2
AWSDRGKAHGEKLF | - | TRBJ1-4 | TRBV30
ASSFGGASGTYEQY | - | TRBJ2-7 | TRBV11-1
ASSLTGTATEAF | few | TRBJ1-1 | TRBV5-8
ASSQGPQGRRTKNIQY | - | TRBJ2-4 | TRBV4-1
ASSSPVPYEQF | - | TRBJ2-1 | TRBV7-9
ATRLGQGDEPQH | - | TRBJ1-5 | TRBV15
ASSPWGQPGGRSGANVLT | - | TRBJ2-6 | TRBV18
ASSSRGQGDNQPQH | - | TRBJ1-5 | TRBV7-2
ASSPRDRGLETQY | - | TRBJ2-5 | TRBV18
ASRGGGSYEQY | once | TRBJ2-7 | TRBV28
ASSPGSGRGNTEAF | - | TRBJ1-1 | TRBV28
ASKGGRVETQY | - | TRBJ2-5 | TRBV13
ASSLEAGPNEKLF | - | TRBJ1-4 | TRBV7-6
AISPRGGSNEKLF | once | TRBJ1-4 | TRBV10-3
ASSERTEPQETQY | - | TRBJ2-5 | TRBV5-4
ASSGSRDYKTYEQY | - | TRBJ2-7 | TRBV5-6
ASSPRLAGDSNEQF | once | TRBJ2-1 | TRBV11-2
ASSAYLGRVEQY | - | TRBJ2-7 | TRBV7-2
ASSLGVLAGGPTDTQY | - | TRBJ2-3 | TRBV7-9
ASSLDQGSYEQY | - | TRBJ2-7 | TRBV5-1
ASSVDRGQETQY | once | TRBJ2-5 | TRBV19
ASSLAIAPGASGNTIY | - | TRBJ1-3 | TRBV7-2
ASSRMDRVRTEAF | - | TRBJ1-1 | TRBV14
ASSFDRNTEAF | - | TRBJ1-1 | TRBV12-3/TRBV12-4
ASSPTGGGRNTIY | once | TRBJ1-3 | TRBV28
ASSPDRGQETQY | once | TRBJ2-5 | TRBV19
ASSPMRLGTQY | - | TRBJ2-3 | TRBV7-2
ASSRAGGGASSTDTQY | few | TRBJ2-3 | TRBV5-1
ASSSHDRATNEKLF | - | TRBJ1-4 | TRBV5-4
ASSPGLGMYNEQF | - | TRBJ2-1 | TRBV7-6
ASSPGTGAMNTEAF | - | TRBJ1-1 | TRBV5-8
ASSFLSPQANVLT | few | TRBJ2-6 | TRBV27
ASSVGSFGEQY | - | TRBJ2-7 | TRBV9
ASSSKKTGTMEFNEQF | - | TRBJ2-1 | TRBV5-4